Listed below are T cell receptor beta chains from one sample, sequenced in a study of shared clonotypes between healthy human individuals. Profiled with immunoSEQ multiplex PCR; TCRdb holds only in-frame clones, not every one. This repertoire shows roughly 700,000 clones, approximately 79% found once; its top ten account for 1.5% to 2%. Sequencing was carried out using memory CD4+ T cells sorted from blood. Receptors were obtained from a woman aged 25 to 39 in good health. Each CDR3 is given with its conserved first and last residue. D genes are given only for firm matches. The size field is filled for only some rows; it gives once, few, many or a size class.

>TRBJ1-2|once|-|TRBV7-9
TGTGCCAGCACCCCCCGGAGGATGGCTAACTATGGCTACACCTTC
CASTPRRMANYGYTF
>TRBJ1-5|-|TRBD1|TRBV9
TGTGCCAGCAGCGCAACAGGGGGAGATCAGCCCCAGCATTTT
CASSATGGDQPQHF
>TRBJ1-5|-|-|TRBV7-5
TGTGTCAGAAGCTTACCTTATCAGCCCCAGCATTTT
CVRSLPYQPQHF
>TRBJ2-5|-|TRBD2|TRBV4-2
TGTGCCAGCAGCCAAGGCCTAGCGGTTCTTCAAGAGACCCAGTACTTC
CASSQGLAVLQETQYF
>TRBJ1-2|few|-|TRBV2
TGTGCCAGCGGAACGGGACTGAACTATGGCTACACCTTC
CASGTGLNYGYTF
>TRBJ2-3|-|TRBD2|TRBV6-5
TGTGCCAGCAGTTACGCGGGAGAAGGATCAGATACGCAGTATTTT
CASSYAGEGSDTQYF
>TRBJ1-2|once|-|TRBV28
TGTGCCAGCAGTCCGTCGGTGGGGATTGGGCATGGCTACACCTTC
CASSPSVGIGHGYTF
>TRBJ1-2|once|TRBD1|TRBV7-9
TGTGCCAGCAGCTTGGACAGGGTGCATGGCTACACCTTC
CASSLDRVHGYTF
>TRBJ1-1|-|TRBD1|TRBV18
TGTGCCAGCTCACCAAGTCAGGGGGCAGTTGAAGCTTTCTTT
CASSPSQGAVEAFF
>TRBJ1-2|-|-|TRBV5-6
TGTGCCAGCAGCTTGGGGCTACGGGATGGCTACACCTTC
CASSLGLRDGYTF
>TRBJ2-7|-|-|TRBV5-1
TGCGCCAGCAGCTCAGATACCCACGAGCAGTACTTC
CASSSDTHEQYF
>TRBJ1-4|-|-|TRBV28
TGTGCCAGCAGTTCTCCGGGCCGGAATGAAAAACTGTTTTTT
CASSSPGRNEKLFF
>TRBJ2-1|-|-|TRBV10-1
TGCGCCAGCAGTGCGTACTACAATGAGCAGTTCTTC
CASSAYYNEQFF
>TRBJ1-5|-|-|TRBV11-3
TGTGCCAGCAGCCAAGGTGGTCGGCCCCAGCATTTT
CASSQGGRPQHF
>TRBJ2-1|few|TRBD2|TRBV10-1
TGCGCCAGCAGTGAGTCGGGACTAGCGGGATTAGGCTCCTACAATGAGCAGTTCTTC
CASSESGLAGLGSYNEQFF